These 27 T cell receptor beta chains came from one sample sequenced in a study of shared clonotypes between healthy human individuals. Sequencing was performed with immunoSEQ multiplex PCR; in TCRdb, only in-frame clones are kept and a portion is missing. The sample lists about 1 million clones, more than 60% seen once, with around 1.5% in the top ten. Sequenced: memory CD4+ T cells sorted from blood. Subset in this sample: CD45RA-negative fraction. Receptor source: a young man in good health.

The CDR3 DNA sequence: TGTGCCAGCGGGGGGACAGAGAACACTGAAGCTTTCTTT. Its protein is CASGGTENTEAFF. This chain joins TRBV9 and TRBJ1-1; 7 bases are a match to TRBD1. The junction had 4 bases not matched to a gene; V was cut back by 7 bases and J by 1 base. The CDR3 is 13 amino acids. Germline values: CDR1 SGDLS, CDR2 YYNGEE.

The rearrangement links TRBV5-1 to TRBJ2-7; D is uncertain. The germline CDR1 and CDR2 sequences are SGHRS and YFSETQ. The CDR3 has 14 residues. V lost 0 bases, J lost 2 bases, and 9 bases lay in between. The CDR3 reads CASSLVLGTYEQYF. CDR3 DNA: TGCGCCAGCAGCTTGGTTCTGGGGACCTACGAGCAGTACTTC.

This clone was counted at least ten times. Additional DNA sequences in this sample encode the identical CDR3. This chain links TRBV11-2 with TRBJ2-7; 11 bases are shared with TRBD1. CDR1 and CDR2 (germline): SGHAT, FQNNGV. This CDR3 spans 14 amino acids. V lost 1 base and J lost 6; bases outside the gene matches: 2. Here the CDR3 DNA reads TGTGCCAGCAGCTTAGGGGGACAGGGGGGCGAGCAGTACTTC. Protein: CASSLGGQGGEQYF.

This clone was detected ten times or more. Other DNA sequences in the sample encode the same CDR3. The DNA for the CDR3 is TGTGCCAGCAGCTTAGAAGGGCTCACAGATACGCAGTATTTT. It translates to CASSLEGLTDTQYF. The V gene is TRBV7-9, the J gene TRBJ2-3; unclear D gene. The germline CDR1 and CDR2 sequences are SEHNR and FQNEAQ (reference sequence). This CDR3 comprises 14 residues. V lost 1 base, J lost 2 bases, and 7 bases lay in between. Using reference TRBV7-9 and TRBJ2-3 for the parts outside the CDR3, the full variable domain is DTGVSQNPRHKITKRGQNVTFRCDPISEHNRLYWYRQTLGQGPEFLTYFQNEAQLEKSRLLSDRFSAERPKGSFSTLEIQRTEQGDSAMYLCASSLEGLTDTQYFGPGTRLTVL.

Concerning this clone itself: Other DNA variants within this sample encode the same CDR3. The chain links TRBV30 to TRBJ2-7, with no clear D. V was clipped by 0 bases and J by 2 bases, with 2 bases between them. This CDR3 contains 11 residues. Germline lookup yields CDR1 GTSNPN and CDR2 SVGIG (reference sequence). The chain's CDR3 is CAWSVAYEQYF. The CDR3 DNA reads TGTGCCTGGAGTGTGGCCTACGAGCAGTACTTC.

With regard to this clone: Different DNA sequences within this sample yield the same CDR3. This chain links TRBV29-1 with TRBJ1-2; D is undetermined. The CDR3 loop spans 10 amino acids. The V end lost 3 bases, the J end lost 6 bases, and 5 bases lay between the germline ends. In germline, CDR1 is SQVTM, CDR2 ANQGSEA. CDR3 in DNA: TGCAGCGTTGAGGGGAATGGCTACACCTTC. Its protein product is CSVEGNGYTF.

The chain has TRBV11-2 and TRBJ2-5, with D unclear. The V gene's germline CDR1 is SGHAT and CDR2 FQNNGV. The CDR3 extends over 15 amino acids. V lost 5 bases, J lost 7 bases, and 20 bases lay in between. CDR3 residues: CASSPVRAALGTQYF. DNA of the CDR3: TGTGCCAGCAGCCCCGTTAGAGCAGCCCTCGGGACCCAGTACTTC.

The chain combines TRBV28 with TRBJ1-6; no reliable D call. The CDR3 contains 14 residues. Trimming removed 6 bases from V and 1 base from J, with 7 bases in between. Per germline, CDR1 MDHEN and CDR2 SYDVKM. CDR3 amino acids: CASRERSYNSPLHF. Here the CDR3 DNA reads TGTGCCAGCAGGGAACGATCCTATAATTCACCCCTCCACTTT.

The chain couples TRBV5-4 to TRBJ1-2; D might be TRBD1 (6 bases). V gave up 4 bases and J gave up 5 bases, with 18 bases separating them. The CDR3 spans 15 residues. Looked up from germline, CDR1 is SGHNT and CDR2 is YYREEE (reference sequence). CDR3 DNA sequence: TGTGCCAGCAGCCCACCTACAGGGTTGGGATATGGCTACACCTTC. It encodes CASSPPTGLGYGYTF.

CDR3 in amino acids: CASSRGDRGGSPLHF. The CDR3 region has the DNA TGTGCCAGCAGCCGGGGGGACAGGGGTGGTTCACCCCTCCACTTT. The V gene is TRBV5-8, the J gene TRBJ1-6, with TRBD1 matching 10 bases. J was trimmed by 9 bases and V by 4 bases; bases with no gene match: 7. This CDR3 region has 15 residues. Germline assignment: CDR1 SGHTS and CDR2 YDEGEE.

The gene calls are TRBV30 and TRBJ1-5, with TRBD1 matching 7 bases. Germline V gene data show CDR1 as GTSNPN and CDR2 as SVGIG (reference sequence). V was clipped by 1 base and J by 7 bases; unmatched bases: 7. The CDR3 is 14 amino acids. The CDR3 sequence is CAWSGQGGQQPQHF. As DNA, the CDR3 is TGTGCCTGGAGTGGACAGGGAGGCCAGCAGCCCCAGCATTTT.

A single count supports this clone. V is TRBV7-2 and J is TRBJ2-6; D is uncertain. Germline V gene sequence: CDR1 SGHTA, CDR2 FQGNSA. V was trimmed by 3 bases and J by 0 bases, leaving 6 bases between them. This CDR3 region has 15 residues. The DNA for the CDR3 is TGTGCCAGCAGCTTCCCCAGCTCTGGGGCCAACGTCCTGACTTTC. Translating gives CASSFPSSGANVLTF.

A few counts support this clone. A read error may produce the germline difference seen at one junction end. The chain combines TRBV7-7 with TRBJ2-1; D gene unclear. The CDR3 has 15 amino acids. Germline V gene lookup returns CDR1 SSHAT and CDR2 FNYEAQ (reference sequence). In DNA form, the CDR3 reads TGTGCTAGCAGCTTAAGCGTCGAGTCCTACAATGAGCAGTTCTTC. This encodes CASSLSVESYNEQFF.

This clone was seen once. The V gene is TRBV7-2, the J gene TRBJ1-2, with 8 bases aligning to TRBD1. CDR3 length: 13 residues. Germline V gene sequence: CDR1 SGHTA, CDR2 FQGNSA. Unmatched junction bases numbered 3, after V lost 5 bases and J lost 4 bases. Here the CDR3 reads CASSMDRVYGYTF. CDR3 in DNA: TGTGCCAGCAGCATGGACAGGGTCTATGGCTACACCTTC.

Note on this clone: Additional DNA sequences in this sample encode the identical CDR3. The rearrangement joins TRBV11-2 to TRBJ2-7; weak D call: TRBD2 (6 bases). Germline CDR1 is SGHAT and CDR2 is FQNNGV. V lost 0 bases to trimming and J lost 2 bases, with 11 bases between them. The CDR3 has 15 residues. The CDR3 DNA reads TGTGCCAGCAGCTTAGAGGTGCGGGGTCCCTACGAGCAGTACTTC. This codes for CASSLEVRGPYEQYF.

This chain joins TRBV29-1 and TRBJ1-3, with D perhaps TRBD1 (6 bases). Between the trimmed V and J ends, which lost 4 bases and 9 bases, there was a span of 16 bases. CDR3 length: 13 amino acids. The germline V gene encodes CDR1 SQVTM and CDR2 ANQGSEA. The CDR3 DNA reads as TGCAGCGTTGGCAGTACAGGGTCGGGCACCATATATTTT. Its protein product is CSVGSTGSGTIYF.

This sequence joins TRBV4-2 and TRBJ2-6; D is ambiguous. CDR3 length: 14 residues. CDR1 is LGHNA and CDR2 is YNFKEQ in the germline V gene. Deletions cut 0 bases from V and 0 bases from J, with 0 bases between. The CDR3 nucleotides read TGTGCCAGCAGCCAAGACTCTGGGGCCAACGTCCTGACTTTC. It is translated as CASSQDSGANVLTF.

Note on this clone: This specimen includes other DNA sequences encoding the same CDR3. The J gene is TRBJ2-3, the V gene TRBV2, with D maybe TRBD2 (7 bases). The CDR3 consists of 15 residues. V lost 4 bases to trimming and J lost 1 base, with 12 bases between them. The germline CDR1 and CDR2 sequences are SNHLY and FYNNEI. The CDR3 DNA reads TGTGCCAGCAGTGCGTCGGGGGGCCGCACAGATACGCAGTATTTT. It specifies CASSASGGRTDTQYF.

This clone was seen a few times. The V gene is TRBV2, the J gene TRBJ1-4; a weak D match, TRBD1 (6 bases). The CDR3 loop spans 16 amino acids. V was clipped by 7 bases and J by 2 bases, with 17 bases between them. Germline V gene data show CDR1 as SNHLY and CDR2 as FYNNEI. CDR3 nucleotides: TGTGCCAGCACTCCGACAGGTCGAAAGACTAATGAAAAACTGTTTTTT. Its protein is CASTPTGRKTNEKLFF.

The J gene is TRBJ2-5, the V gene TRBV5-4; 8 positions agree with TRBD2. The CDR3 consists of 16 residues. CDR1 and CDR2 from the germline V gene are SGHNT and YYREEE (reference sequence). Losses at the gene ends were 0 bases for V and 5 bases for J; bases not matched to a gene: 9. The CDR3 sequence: CASSLEQRGGSETQYF. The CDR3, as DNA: TGTGCCAGCAGCTTGGAGCAACGGGGGGGCTCGGAGACCCAGTACTTC.

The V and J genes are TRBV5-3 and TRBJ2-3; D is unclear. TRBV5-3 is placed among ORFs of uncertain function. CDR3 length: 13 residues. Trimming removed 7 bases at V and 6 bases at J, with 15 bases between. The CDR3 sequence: CARGKSSRDTQYF. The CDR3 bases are TGTGCCAGAGGCAAGAGCAGTCGCGATACGCAGTATTTT.

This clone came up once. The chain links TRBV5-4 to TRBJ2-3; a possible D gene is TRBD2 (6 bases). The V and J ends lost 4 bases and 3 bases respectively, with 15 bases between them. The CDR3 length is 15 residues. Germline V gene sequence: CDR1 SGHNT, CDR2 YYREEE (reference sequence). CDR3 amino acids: CASSHGSGTTDTQYF. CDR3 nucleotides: TGTGCCAGCAGCCACGGGTCAGGGACTACAGATACGCAGTATTTT.

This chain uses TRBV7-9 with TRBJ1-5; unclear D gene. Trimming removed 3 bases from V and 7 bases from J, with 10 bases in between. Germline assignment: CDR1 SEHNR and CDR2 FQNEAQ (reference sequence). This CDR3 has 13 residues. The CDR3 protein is CASSFDLQQPQHF. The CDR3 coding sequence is TGTGCCAGCAGCTTCGACCTCCAACAGCCCCAGCATTTT.

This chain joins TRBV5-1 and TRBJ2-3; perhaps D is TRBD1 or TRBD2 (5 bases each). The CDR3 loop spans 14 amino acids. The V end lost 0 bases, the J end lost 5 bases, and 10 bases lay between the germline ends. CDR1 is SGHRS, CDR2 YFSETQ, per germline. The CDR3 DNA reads TGCGCCAGCAGCTTGGACGGGACGTTAGATACGCAGTATTTT. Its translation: CASSLDGTLDTQYF.

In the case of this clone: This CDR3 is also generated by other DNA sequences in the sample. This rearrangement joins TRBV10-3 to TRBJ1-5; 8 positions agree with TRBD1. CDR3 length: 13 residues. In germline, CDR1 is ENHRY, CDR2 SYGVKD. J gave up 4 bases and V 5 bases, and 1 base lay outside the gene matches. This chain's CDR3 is CAISTGGNQPQHF. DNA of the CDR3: TGTGCCATCAGTACAGGGGGGAATCAGCCCCAGCATTTT.

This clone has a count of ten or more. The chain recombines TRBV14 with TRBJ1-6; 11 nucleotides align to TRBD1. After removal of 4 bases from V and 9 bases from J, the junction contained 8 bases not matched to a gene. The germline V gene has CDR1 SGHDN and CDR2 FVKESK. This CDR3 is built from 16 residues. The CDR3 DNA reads TGTGCCAGCAGCCGAGGGACAGGGGGGTTTTTTTCACCCCTCCACTTT. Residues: CASSRGTGGFFSPLHF.

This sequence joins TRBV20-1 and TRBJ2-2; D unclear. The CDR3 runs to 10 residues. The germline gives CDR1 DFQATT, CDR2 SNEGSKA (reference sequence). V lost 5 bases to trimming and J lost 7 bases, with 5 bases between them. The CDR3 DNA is TGCAGTGCTTTCGGCGGGGAGCTGTTTTTT. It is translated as CSAFGGELFF.